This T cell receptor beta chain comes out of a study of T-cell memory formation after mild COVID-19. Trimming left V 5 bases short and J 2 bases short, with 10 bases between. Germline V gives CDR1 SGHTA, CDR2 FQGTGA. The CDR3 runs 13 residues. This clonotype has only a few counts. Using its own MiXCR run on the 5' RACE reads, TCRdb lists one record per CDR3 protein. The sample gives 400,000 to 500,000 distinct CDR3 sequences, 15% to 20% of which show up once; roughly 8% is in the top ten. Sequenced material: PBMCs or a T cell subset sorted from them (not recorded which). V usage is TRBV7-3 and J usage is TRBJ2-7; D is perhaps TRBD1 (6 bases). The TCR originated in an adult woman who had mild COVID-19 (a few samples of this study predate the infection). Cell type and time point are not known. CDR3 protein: CASSQGMAYEQYF. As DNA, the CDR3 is TGTGCCAGCAGCCAGGGGATGGCCTACGAGCAGTACTTC.